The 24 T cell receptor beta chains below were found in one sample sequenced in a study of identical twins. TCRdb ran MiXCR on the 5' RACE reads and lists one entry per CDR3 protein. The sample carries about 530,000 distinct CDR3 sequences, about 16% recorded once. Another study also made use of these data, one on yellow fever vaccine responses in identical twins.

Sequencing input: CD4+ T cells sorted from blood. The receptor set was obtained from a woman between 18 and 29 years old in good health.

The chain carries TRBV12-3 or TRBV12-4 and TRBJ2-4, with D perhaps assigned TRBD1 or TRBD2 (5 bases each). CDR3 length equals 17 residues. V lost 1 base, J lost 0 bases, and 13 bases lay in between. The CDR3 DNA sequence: TGTGCCAGCAGTTTAGTTAGGGACGGTTTAGCCAAAAACATTCAGTACTTC. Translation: CASSLVRDGLAKNIQYF.

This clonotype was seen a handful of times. Written as DNA, the CDR3 is TGCGCCAGCAGGTCCCAGGCGCTTGCCGGGGCTTTCTTT. Its translation is CASRSQALAGAFF. The chain combines TRBV5-1 with TRBJ1-1; no clear D. The CDR3 sequence is 13 residues long. CDR1 is SGHRS, CDR2 YFSETQ, per germline. V gave up 5 bases and J gave up 11 bases, with 19 bases separating them.

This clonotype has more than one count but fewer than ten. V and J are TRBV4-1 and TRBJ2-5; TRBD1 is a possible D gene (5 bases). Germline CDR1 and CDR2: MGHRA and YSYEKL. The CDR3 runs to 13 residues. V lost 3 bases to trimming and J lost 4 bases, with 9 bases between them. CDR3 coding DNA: TGCGCCAGCAGCCAGGGGCCGGTAGAGACCCAGTACTTC. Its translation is CASSQGPVETQYF.

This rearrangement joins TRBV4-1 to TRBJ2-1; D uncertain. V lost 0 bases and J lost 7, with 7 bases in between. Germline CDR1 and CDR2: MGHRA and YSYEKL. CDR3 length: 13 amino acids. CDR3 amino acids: CASSQETHNEQFF. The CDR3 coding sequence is TGCGCCAGCAGCCAAGAGACCCATAATGAGCAGTTCTTC.

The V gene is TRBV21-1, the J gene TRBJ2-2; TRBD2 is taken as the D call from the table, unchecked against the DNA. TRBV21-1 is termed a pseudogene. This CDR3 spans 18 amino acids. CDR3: CASSKGTSLKGVLGELFF. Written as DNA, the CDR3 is TGTGCCAGCAGCAAAGGGACTAGCCTGAAGGGGGTGCTGGGGGAGCTGTTTTTT.

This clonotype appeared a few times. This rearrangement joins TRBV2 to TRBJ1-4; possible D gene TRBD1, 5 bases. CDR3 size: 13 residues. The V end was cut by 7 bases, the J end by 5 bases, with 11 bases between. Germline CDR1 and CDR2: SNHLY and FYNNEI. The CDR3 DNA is TGTGCCAGCAAGGGGAGGAGAAATGAAAAACTGTTTTTT. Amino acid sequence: CASKGRRNEKLFF.

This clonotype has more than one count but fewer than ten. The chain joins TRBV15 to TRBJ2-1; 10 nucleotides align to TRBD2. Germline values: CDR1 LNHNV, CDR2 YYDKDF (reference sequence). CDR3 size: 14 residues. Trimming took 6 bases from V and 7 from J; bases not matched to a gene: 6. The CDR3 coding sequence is TGTGCCACCAGAAGACAGACTAGCGGGAATGAGCAGTTCTTC. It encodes CATRRQTSGNEQFF. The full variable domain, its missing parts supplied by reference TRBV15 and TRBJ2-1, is DAMVIQNPRYQVTQFGKPVTLSCSQTLNHNVMYWYQQKSSQAPKLLFHYYDKDFNNEADTPDNFQSRRPNTSFCFLDIRSPGLGDTAMYLCATRRQTSGNEQFFGPGTRLTVL.

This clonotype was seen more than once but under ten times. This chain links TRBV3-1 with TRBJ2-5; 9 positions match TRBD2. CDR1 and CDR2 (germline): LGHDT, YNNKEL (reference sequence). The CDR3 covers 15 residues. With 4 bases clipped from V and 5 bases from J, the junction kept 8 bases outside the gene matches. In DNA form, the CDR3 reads TGTGCCAGCAGCCTGACTAGCGGACCGGGGGAGACCCAGTACTTC. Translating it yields CASSLTSGPGETQYF.

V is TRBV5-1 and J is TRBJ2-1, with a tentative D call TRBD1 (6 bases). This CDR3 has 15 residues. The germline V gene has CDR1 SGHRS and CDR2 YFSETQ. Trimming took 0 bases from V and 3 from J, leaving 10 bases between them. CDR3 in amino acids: CASSLVRGLYNEQFF. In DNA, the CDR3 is TGCGCCAGCAGCTTGGTCAGGGGTCTCTACAATGAGCAGTTCTTC. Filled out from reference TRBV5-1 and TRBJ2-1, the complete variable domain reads KAGVTQTPRYLIKTRGQQVTLSCSPISGHRSVSWYQQTPGQGLQFLFEYFSETQRNKGNFPGRFSGRQFSNSRSEMNVSTLELGDSALYLCASSLVRGLYNEQFFGPGTRLTVL.

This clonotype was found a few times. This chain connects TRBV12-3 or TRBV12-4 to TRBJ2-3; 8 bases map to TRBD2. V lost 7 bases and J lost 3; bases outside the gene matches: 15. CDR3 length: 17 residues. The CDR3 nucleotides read TGTGCCAGCACCGAAACGGGGGGGTACCAGAGGACAGATACGCAGTATTTT. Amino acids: CASTETGGYQRTDTQYF.

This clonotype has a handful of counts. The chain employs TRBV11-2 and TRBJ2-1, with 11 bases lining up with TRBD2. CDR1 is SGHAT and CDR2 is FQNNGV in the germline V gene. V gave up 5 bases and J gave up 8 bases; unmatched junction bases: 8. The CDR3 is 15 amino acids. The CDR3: CASSPQTSGIYEQFF. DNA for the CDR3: TGTGCCAGCAGCCCTCAGACTAGCGGGATCTATGAGCAGTTCTTC.

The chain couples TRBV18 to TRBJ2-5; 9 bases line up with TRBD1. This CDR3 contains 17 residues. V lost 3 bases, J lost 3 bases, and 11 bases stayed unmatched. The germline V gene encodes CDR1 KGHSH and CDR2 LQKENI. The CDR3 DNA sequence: TGTGCCAGCTCACCGCAAACCCCGGGACAGGGAAAAGAGACCCAGTACTTC. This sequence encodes CASSPQTPGQGKETQYF.

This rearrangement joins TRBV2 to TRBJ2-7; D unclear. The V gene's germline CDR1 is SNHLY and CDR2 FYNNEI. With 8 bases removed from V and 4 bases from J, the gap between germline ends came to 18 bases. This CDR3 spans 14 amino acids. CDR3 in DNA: TGTGCCAGCCGAAGAGACGCCCCCAATTACGAGCAGTACGTC. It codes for CASRRDAPNYEQYV.

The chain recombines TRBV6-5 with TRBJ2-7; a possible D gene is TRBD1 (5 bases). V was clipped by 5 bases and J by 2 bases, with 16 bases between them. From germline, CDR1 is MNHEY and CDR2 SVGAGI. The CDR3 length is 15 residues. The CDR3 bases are TGTGCCAGCAGTACCCGACAGAGCCATACCTACGAGCAGTACTTC. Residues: CASSTRQSHTYEQYF.

DNA of the CDR3: TGTGCCATCAGCACCCAAGGGACAGAGGTCCTGTTCTTC. Protein: CAISTQGTEVLFF. The chain uses TRBV10-3 and TRBJ2-1, with 7 bases that match TRBD1. V shed 6 bases, J shed 15 bases, and the junction held 14 bases outside the gene matches. This CDR3 is built from 13 residues. Per germline, CDR1 ENHRY and CDR2 SYGVKD.

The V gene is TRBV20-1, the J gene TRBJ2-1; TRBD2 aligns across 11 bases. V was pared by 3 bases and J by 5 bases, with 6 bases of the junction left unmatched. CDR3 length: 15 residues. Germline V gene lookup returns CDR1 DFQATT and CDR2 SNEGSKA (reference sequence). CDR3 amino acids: CSARRLAGPDNEQFF. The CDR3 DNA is TGCAGTGCTAGGAGACTAGCGGGGCCCGACAATGAGCAGTTCTTC.

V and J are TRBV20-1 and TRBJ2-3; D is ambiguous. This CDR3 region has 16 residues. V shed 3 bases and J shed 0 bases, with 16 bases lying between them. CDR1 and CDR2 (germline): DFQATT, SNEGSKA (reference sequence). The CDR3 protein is CSARSFGSASTDTQYF. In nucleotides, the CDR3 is TGCAGTGCTAGGTCTTTCGGGTCTGCTAGCACAGATACGCAGTATTTT.

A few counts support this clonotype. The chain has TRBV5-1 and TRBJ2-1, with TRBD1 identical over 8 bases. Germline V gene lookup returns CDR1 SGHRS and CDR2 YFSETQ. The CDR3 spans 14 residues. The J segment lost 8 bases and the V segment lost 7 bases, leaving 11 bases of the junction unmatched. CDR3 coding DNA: TGCGCCAGCCCAACTGGACAGGGTAGCGATGAGCAGTTCTTC. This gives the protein CASPTGQGSDEQFF.

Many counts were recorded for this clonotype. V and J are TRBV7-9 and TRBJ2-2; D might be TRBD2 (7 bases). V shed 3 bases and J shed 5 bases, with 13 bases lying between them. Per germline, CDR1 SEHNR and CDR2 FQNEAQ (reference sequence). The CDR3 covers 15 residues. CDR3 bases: TGTGCCAGCAGCTTTCTACAGGGAGGGACCGGGGAGCTGTTTTTT. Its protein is CASSFLQGGTGELFF.

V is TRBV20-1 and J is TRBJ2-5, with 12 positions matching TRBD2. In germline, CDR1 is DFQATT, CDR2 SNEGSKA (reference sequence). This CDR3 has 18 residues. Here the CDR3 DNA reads TGCAGCGCGCCGAAGGGACGGAGGGGCGGACTAGCGGGGGAGACCCAGTACTTC. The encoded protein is CSAPKGRRGGLAGETQYF.

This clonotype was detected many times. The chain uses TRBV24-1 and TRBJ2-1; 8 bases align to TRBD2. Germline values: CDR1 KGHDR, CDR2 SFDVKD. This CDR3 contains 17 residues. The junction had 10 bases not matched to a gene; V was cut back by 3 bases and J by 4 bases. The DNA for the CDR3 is TGTGCCACCAGTGATCGGGCCAGCGGGGGAGGGTACAATGAGCAGTTCTTC. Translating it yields CATSDRASGGGYNEQFF.

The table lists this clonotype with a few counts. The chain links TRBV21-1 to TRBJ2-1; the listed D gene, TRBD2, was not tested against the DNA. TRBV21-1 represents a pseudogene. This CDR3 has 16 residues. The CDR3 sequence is CASSTPGGLLSNEQFF. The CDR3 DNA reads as TGTGCCAGCAGTACCCCCGGGGGACTACTTTCCAATGAGCAGTTCTTC.

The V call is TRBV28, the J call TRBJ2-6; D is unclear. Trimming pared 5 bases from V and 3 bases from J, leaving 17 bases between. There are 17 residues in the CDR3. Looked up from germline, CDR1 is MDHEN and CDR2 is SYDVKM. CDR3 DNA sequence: TGTGCCAGCAGTGGCTGGGATGTATGGGATGGGGCCAACGTCCTGACTTTC. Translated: CASSGWDVWDGANVLTF.

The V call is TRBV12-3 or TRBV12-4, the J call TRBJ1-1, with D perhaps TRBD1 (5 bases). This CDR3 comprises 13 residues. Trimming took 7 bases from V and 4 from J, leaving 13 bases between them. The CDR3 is CASTSQGSTEAFF. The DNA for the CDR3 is TGTGCCAGCACCTCCCAGGGAAGCACTGAAGCTTTCTTT.